The subject of this entry is one T cell receptor beta chain. Its antigen is undetermined. V dropped 5 bases and J dropped 4; count of bases not matched to a gene: 8. Germline V CDR1 and CDR2: LNHDA, SQIVND (reference sequence). This CDR3 region has 15 residues. This sample was included in a study of graft-versus-host responses after intestinal transplantation. Measured with immunoSEQ multiplex PCR; TCRdb has only the in-frame clones, and not every one. The sample has about 120,000 clones, roughly 96% seen once. Material: unstimulated CD8+ T cells sorted from spleen or lymph node cells, obtained before intestinal transplant. V usage is TRBV19 and J usage is TRBJ1-5; 7 bases are shared with TRBD1. This TCR came from a human donor who received an intestinal transplant. The CDR3: CASSPRDSPNQPQHF. The CDR3 DNA sequence: TGTGCCAGTAGTCCCCGGGACAGCCCAAATCAGCCCCAGCATTTT.